These 6 T cell receptor beta chains originate from one sample sequenced in a study of T cells after somatic rescue of genetic block. Using immunoSEQ multiplex PCR, the repertoire was profiled, and TCRdb retains in-frame clones only, with some absent. The repertoire holds tens of thousands of clones, with 92% as singletons. Material for sequencing was peripheral blood mononuclear cells (PBMCs). The receptor source for this set is a man between 35 and 55 years old.

The chain's CDR3 is CASRSSARNEQFF. The CDR3 DNA follows: TGTGCCAGCAGAAGTAGCGCCCGCAATGAGCAGTTCTTC. The chain carries TRBV27 and TRBJ2-1; possible D gene TRBD2, 5 bases. CDR3 length: 13 amino acids. V was pared by 6 bases and J by 6 bases, with 12 bases between. CDR1 and CDR2 (germline): MNHEY, SMNVEV (reference sequence).

The V gene is TRBV5-1, the J gene TRBJ1-6; a weak D match, TRBD1 (5 bases). The V and J ends lost 4 bases and 5 bases respectively, with 10 bases between them. The germline V gene has CDR1 SGHRS and CDR2 YFSETQ. The CDR3 loop spans 14 amino acids. This CDR3 is CASSPPGHNSPLHF. The CDR3 bases are TGCGCCAGCAGCCCACCGGGGCATAATTCACCCCTCCACTTT.

The rearrangement uses TRBV7-6 and TRBJ1-2, with 9 bases matching TRBD1. The CDR3 runs 15 residues. The germline V gene encodes CDR1 SGHVS and CDR2 FNYEAQ. V dropped 1 base and J dropped 5; count of bases not matched to a gene: 5. CDR3 sequence (DNA): TGTGCCAGCAGCTTAGGACGGGACAGGGAATATGGCTACACCTTC. Its translation: CASSLGRDREYGYTF. Full variable domain (remainder filled in from reference TRBV7-6 and TRBJ1-2): GAGVSQSPRYKVTKRGQDVALRCDPISGHVSLYWYRQALGQGPEFLTYFNYEAQQDKSGLPNDRFSAERPEGSISTLTIQRTEQRDSAMYRCASSLGRDREYGYTFGSGTRLTVV.

V is TRBV28 and J is TRBJ2-2, with D hard to call. Trimming stripped 2 bases from V and 8 bases from J, with 9 bases between. Germline CDR1 is MDHEN and CDR2 is SYDVKM. This CDR3 has 13 residues. This CDR3 reads CASSLLAPGELFF. CDR3 sequence (DNA): TGTGCCAGCAGTTTACTTGCTCCGGGGGAGCTGTTTTTT.

This chain connects TRBV4-1 to TRBJ2-4; perhaps TRBD2 as D (6 bases). Between the trimmed V and J ends, which lost 2 bases and 6 bases, there was a span of 14 bases. The CDR3 is 15 amino acids. Germline V gene sequence: CDR1 MGHRA, CDR2 YSYEKL. The CDR3 DNA follows: TGCGCCAGCAGCCAATTGGGCGGGGTTGGAAACATTCAGTACTTC. Protein: CASSQLGGVGNIQYF.

The CDR3, as DNA: TGTGCCAGCAGCGTGGGGACCGCGAGCTCTGGAAACACCATATATTTT. This sequence encodes CASSVGTASSGNTIYF. The chain has TRBV7-9 and TRBJ1-3; tentatively, D is TRBD1 (5 bases). CDR3 length equals 16 residues. The germline V and J ends were trimmed by 5 bases and 0 bases, with 14 bases remaining between them. Germline CDR1 and CDR2: SEHNR and FQNEAQ (reference sequence).